This entry describes one T cell receptor beta chain. Its specific antigen is unknown. The sample holds no much larger clone one base away, and base qualities are not on file. The donors were included in the validation cohort of some 120 subjects, a group kept apart from the approximately 690-subject first cohort. The source of the sample is a study of cytomegalovirus exposure and HLA in healthy donors listed by TCRdb under 2017. Study-wide context: The 650 to 800 repertoires of the first cohort and the roughly 120 validation repertoires were produced on the same platform, according to a later analysis. The study aimed to test whether signatures of past pathogen exposure could be identified by cataloging public T cell receptors. Along with the roughly 610-subject first cohort, a separate validation cohort of over 90 different subjects was used. To predict cytomegalovirus infection status, the study combined high-throughput TCR immunosequencing, statistical association of individual TCRs with disease status, and machine learning.

The library came from the immunoSEQ multiplex PCR assay. From the authors' description of their analysis: To diagnose cytomegalovirus status from the catalog of TCR beta chain sequences, a statistical classification framework was built. TCRdb provides this immuneACCESS table in a form limited to in-frame rearrangements. Some clones are lacking; in checked studies, under half of them reflect an unresolved V gene, and why the rest are absent is not known. V, J and clone size are those of that table, while D and trimming were read from the DNA. The sample table contains over 200,000 clones; only one count was recorded for about 90% of them. 2.9% of the sample lies in the top ten. General study outcomes and caveats: The study listed approximately 160 TCR beta chains as associated with cytomegalovirus. In vitro tests confirmed that a few of the cytomegalovirus-associated TCR beta chains recognize cytomegalovirus antigens. A later analysis had no HLA typing for the validation cohort, so co-occurrence there was scored across all 110 or so repertoires. In a later analysis, TCRs clustered in the first cohort were found to also tend to co-occur in the 130 or so validation repertoires, with around 94% of cluster scores above 0. The classifier was reported to diagnose cytomegalovirus status with high specificity and sensitivity in both the original and validation cohorts. The authors suggested that the approach could potentially be generalized to other disease states and immunological phenotypes. Most TCR sequences were observed very rarely across donors, whereas some public TCRs were present in many individuals.

From the cysteine through the phenylalanine, the CDR3 covers 14 amino acids. The kept DNA is CDR3 alone, 42 bases in frame from the first base. Trimming costs V 6 bases and J 2 bases, and their ends lie 13 bases apart. The germline V gene sets CDR1 to MNHNS and CDR2 to SASEGT. The source is a young woman in good health and CMV-seronegative. Specimen: PBMCs. Rearrangement joined TRBV6-1 to TRBJ1-1, with the D gene not clear enough to name. The CDR3 protein is CASSHDIINTEAFF. The nucleotide sequence reads as follows: TGTGCCAGCAGCCATGACATCATAAACACTGAAGCTTTCTTT.